The clone carrying this T cell receptor (beta chain) has just a few counts. Indicated time point: pretreatment peripheral blood. Assay used: immunoSEQ multiplex PCR; TCRdb lists only in-frame clones, some missing. The data hold 45,000 or so clones, with 82% observed a single time. The data were obtained in a study of PD-L1 blockade in urothelial cancer. Study overall: About 85% of the roughly 29 patients were men whose urothelial cancer was bladder-origin. Analyses used blood from 3 weeks (second dose) and 6 weeks after treatment start. Reported median T cell count for blood samples was more than 110,000.

Trimming removed 4 bases from V and 1 base from J; junction bases left unmatched: 14. This CDR3 contains 19 residues. Germline values: CDR1 LGHNA, CDR2 YNFKEQ. The genes are TRBV4-2 and TRBJ2-5; TRBD2 agrees at 11 bases. Source: PBMCs, taken around atezolizumab (anti-PD-L1) treatment. The sequence derives from a man aged 50 to 59 with urothelial cancer. The CDR3 protein is CASSPQGLAGGLSQETQYF. The CDR3 region has the DNA TGTGCCAGCAGCCCCCAGGGGCTAGCGGGGGGCCTGTCCCAAGAGACCCAGTACTTC.